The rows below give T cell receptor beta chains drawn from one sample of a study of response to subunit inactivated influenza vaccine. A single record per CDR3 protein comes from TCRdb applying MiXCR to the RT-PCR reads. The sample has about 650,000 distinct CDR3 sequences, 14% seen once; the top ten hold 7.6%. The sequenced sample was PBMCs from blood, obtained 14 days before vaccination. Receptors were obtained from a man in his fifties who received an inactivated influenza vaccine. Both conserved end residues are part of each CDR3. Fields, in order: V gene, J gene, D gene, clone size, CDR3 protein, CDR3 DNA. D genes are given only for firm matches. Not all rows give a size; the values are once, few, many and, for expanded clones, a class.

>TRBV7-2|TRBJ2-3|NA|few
CASSLRLRSTNPDTQYF
TGTGCCAGCAGCTTAAGACTCCGTAGTACCAACCCAGATACGCAGTATTTT
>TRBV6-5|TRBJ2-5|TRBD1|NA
CASSYAGTGGWETQYF
TGTGCCAGCAGTTACGCCGGGACAGGGGGCTGGGAGACCCAGTACTTC
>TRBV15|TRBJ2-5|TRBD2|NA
CATSRDWGGDTYQETQYF
TGTGCCACCAGCAGAGATTGGGGGGGAGACACTTACCAAGAGACCCAGTACTTC
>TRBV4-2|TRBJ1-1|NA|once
CASSQVGRASGTEAFF
TGTGCCAGCAGCCAGGTGGGACGGGCCTCGGGAACTGAAGCTTTCTTT
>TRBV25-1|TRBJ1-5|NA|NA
CASSEIGYNQPQHF
TGTGCCAGCAGTGAAATCGGGTACAATCAGCCCCAGCATTTT
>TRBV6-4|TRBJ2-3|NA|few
CASSVPGRTDTQYF
TGTGCCAGCAGTGTCCCAGGCCGCACAGATACGCAGTATTTT
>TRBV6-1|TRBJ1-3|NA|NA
CASRDGQGAGNTIYF
TGTGCCAGCAGGGACGGTCAAGGGGCTGGAAACACCATATATTTT
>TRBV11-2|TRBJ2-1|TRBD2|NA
CASSLRLASYNEQFF
TGTGCCAGCAGCCTTCGACTAGCCTCCTACAATGAGCAGTTCTTC
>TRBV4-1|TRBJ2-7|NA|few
CASSQQQGAPYEQYF
TGCGCCAGCAGCCAACAACAGGGTGCTCCCTACGAGCAGTACTTC
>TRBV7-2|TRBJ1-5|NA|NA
CASTTPGDQPQHF
TGTGCCAGCACCACACCGGGAGATCAGCCCCAGCATTTT
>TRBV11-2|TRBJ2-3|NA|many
CASSFLDFPSTDTQYF
TGTGCCAGCAGCTTTTTGGACTTCCCTAGCACAGATACGCAGTATTTT
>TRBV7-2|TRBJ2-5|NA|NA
CASSIQGGLRETQYF
TGTGCCAGCAGCATACAGGGTGGGCTTCGGGAGACCCAGTACTTC
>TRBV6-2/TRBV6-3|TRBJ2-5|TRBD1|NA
CASTQQGARGETQYF
TGTGCCAGCACCCAACAGGGGGCAAGGGGAGAGACCCAGTACTTC
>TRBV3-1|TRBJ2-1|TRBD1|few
CASSQHDRGWAFF
TGTGCCAGCAGCCAGCATGACAGGGGGTGGGCCTTCTTC
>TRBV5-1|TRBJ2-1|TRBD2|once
CASSLSSGREQFF
TGCGCCAGCAGCTTGAGTAGCGGGAGAGAGCAGTTCTTC
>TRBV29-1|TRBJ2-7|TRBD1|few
CSGSEGASYEQYF
TGCAGTGGTAGTGAGGGGGCCTCCTACGAGCAGTACTTC